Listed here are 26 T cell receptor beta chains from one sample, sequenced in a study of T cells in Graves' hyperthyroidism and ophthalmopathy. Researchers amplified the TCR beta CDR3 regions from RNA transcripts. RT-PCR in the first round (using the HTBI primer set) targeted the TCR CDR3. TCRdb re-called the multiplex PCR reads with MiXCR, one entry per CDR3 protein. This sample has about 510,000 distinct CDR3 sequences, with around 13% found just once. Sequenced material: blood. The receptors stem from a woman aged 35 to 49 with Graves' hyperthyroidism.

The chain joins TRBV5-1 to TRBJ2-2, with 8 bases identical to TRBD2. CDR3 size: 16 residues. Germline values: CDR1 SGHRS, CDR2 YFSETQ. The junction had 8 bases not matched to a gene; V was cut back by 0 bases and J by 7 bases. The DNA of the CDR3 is TGCGCCAGCAGCTTGGAATTCAGCGGGGGAAGCGGGGAGCTGTTTTTT. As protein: CASSLEFSGGSGELFF.

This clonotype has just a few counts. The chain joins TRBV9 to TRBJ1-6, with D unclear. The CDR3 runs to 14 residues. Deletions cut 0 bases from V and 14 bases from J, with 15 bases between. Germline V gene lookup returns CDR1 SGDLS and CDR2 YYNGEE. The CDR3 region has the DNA TGTGCCAGCAGCGTAGGTGAAGCCGGGAGGTCCCTCCACTTT. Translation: CASSVGEAGRSLHF. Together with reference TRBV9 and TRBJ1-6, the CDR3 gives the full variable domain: DSGVTQTPKHLITATGQRVTLRCSPRSGDLSVYWYQQSLDQGLQFLIQYYNGEERAKGNILERFSAQQFPDLHSELNLSSLELGDSALYFCASSVGEAGRSLHFGNGTRLTVT.

The CDR3 region has the DNA TGCGCCAGCAGCCAAGAGCATATACAGCCAAATCAGCCCCAGCATTTT. This sequence encodes CASSQEHIQPNQPQHF. The chain links TRBV4-1 to TRBJ1-5; D gene unclear. Trimming cost V 0 bases and J 4 bases, with 13 bases left between them. Germline-derived CDR1 and CDR2 are MGHRA and YSYEKL. This CDR3 region has 16 residues.

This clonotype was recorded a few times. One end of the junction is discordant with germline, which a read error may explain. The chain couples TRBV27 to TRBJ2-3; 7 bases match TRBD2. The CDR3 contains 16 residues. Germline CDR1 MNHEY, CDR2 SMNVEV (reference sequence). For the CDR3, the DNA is TGTGCCAGCAGTCCTCTAGCGGAATCTAGCACAGATACGCAGTTTTTT. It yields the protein CASSPLAESSTDTQFF.

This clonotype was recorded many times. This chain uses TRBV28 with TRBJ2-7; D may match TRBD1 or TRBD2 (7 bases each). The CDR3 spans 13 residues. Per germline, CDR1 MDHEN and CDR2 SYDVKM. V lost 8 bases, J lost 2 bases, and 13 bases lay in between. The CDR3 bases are TGTGCCAGCGGGGGGGGACAGACCTACGAGCAGTACTTC. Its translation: CASGGGQTYEQYF.

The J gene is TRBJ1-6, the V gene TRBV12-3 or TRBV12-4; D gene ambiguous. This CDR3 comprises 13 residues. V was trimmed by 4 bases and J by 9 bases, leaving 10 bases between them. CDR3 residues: CASSYTDGSPLHF. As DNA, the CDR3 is TGTGCCAGCAGTTACACGGACGGTTCACCCCTCCACTTT.

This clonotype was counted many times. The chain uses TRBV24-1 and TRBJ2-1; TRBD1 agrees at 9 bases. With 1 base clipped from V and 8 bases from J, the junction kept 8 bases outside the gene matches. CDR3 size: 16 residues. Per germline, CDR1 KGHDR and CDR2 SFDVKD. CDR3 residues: CATSDFGTGIVDEQFF. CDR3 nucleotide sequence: TGTGCCACCAGTGATTTTGGGACAGGGATCGTGGATGAGCAGTTCTTC.

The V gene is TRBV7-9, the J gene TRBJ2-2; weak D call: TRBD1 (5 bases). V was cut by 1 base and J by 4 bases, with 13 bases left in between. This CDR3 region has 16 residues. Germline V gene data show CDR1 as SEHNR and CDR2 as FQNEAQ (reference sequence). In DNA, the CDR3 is TGTGCCAGCAGCTTAGAGGCAGGGCGGATCACCGGGGAGCTGTTTTTT. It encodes CASSLEAGRITGELFF. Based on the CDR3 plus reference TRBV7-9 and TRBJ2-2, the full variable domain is DTGVSQNPRHKITKRGQNVTFRCDPISEHNRLYWYRQTLGQGPEFLTYFQNEAQLEKSRLLSDRFSAERPKGSFSTLEIQRTEQGDSAMYLCASSLEAGRITGELFFGEGSRLTVL.

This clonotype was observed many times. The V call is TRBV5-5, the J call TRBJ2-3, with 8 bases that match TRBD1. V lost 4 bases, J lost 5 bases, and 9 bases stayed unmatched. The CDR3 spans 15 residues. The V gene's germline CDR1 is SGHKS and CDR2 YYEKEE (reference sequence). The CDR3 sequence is CASSVDGTGEDTQYF. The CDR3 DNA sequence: TGTGCCAGCAGCGTCGACGGGACAGGAGAAGATACGCAGTATTTT.

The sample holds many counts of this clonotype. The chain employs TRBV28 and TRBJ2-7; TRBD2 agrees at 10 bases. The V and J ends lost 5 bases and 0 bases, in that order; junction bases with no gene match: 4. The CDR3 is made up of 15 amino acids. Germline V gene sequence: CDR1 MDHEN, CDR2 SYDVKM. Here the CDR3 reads CASSVLAGASYEQYF. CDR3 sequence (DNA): TGTGCCAGCAGTGTGCTAGCGGGAGCCTCCTACGAGCAGTACTTC.

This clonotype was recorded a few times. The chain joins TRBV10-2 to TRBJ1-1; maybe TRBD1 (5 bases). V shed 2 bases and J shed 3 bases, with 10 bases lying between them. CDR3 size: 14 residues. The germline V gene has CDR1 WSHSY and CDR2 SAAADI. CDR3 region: CASSERKGYTEAFF. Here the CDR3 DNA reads TGCGCCAGCAGTGAGCGGAAGGGGTACACTGAAGCTTTCTTT.

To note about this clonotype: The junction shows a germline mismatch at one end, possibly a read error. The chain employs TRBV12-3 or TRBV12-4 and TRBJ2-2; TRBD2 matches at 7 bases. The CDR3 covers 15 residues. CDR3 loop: CGSSLASGNTGELFF. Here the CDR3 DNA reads TGTGGCAGCAGTTTAGCTAGCGGGAACACCGGGGAGCTGTTTTTT.

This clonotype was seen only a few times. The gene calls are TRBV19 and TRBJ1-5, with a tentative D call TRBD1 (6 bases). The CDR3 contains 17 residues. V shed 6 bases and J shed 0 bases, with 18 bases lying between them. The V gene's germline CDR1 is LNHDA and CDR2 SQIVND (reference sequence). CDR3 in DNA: TGTGCCAGTAGCAGACGGACAGTTGGATATAGCAATCAGCCCCAGCATTTT. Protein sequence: CASSRRTVGYSNQPQHF.

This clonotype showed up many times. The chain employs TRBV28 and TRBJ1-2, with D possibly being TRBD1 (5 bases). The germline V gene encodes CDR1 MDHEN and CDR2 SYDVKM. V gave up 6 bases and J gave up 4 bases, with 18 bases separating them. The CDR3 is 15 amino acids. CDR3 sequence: CASSLTGAKVYGYTF. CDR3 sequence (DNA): TGTGCCAGCAGCCTTACAGGAGCTAAGGTCTATGGCTACACCTTC.

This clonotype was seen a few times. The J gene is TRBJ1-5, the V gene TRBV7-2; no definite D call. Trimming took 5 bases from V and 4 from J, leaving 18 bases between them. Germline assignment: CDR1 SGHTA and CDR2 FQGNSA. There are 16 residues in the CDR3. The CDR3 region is CASSLGSAIENQPQHF. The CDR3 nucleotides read TGTGCCAGCAGCCTCGGTTCAGCCATCGAAAATCAGCCCCAGCATTTT.

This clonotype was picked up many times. The CDR3 region has the DNA TGTGCCAGCAGCTATTCGGGAGGGGGCGATGAGCAGTTCTTC. This translates into CASSYSGGGDEQFF. The chain combines TRBV11-3 with TRBJ2-1; D is perhaps TRBD2 (8 bases). The germline CDR1 and CDR2 sequences are SGHNT and YENEEA. Trimming pared 4 bases from V and 8 bases from J, leaving 15 bases between. This CDR3 contains 14 residues.

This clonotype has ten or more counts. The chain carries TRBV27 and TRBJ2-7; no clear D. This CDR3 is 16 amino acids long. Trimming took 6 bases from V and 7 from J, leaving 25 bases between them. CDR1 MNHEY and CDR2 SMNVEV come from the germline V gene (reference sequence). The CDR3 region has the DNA TGTGCCAGCAGCCCGAACTTCCAGCTCACGCTGCGAGAGCAGTACTTC. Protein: CASSPNFQLTLREQYF.

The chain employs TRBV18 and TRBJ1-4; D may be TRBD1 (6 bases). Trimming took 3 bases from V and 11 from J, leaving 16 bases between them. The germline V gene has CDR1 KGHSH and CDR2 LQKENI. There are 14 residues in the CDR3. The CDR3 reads CASSPPQGGRKLFF. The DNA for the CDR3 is TGTGCCAGCTCACCCCCCCAAGGGGGGCGGAAACTGTTTTTT.

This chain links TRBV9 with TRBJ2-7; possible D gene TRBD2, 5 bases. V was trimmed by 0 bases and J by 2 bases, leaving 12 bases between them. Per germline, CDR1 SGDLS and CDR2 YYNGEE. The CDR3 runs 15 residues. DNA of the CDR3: TGTGCCAGCAGCGTAGGAGCGGTCAGTCCCTACGAGCAGTACTTC. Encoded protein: CASSVGAVSPYEQYF. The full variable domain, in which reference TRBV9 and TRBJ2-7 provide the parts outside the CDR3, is DSGVTQTPKHLITATGQRVTLRCSPRSGDLSVYWYQQSLDQGLQFLIQYYNGEERAKGNILERFSAQQFPDLHSELNLSSLELGDSALYFCASSVGAVSPYEQYFGPGTRLTVT.

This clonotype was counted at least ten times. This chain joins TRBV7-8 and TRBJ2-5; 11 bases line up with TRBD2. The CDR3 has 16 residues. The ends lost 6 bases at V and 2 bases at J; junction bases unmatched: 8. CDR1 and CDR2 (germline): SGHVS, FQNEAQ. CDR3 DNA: TGTGCCAGCAGATTACCGACTAGCGGGGATCAAGAGACCCAGTACTTC. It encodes CASRLPTSGDQETQYF.

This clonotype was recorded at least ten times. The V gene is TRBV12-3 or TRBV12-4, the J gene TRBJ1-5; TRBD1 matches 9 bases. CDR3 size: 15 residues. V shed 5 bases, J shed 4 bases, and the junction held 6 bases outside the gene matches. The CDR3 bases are TGTGCCAGCAGTGCACAGGGGGCGCGGAATCAGCCCCAGCATTTT. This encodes CASSAQGARNQPQHF.

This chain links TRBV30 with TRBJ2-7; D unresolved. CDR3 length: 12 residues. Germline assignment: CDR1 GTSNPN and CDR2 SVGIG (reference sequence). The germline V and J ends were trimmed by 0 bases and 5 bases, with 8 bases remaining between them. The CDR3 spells CAWSVGLDEQYF. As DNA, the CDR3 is TGTGCCTGGAGTGTAGGTTTGGACGAGCAGTACTTC.

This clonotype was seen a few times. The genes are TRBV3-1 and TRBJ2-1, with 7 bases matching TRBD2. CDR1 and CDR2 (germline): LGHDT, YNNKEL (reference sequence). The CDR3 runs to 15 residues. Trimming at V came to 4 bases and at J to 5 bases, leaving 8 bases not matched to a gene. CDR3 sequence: CASSLPGLEDNEQFF. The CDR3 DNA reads TGTGCCAGCAGCCTCCCAGGACTAGAAGACAATGAGCAGTTCTTC.

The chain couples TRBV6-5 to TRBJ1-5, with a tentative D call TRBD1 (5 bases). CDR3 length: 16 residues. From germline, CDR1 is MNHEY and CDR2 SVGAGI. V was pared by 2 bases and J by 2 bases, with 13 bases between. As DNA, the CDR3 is TGTGCCAGCAGTTACGGGAGGGGCGTTGGCAATCAGCCCCAGCATTTT. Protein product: CASSYGRGVGNQPQHF.

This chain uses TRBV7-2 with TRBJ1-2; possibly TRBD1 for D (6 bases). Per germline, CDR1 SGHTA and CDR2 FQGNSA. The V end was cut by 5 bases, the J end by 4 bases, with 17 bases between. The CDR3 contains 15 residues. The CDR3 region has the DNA TGTGCCAGCAGCCTCGGGCCAGGGGTGGGCTATGGCTACACCTTC. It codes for CASSLGPGVGYGYTF.

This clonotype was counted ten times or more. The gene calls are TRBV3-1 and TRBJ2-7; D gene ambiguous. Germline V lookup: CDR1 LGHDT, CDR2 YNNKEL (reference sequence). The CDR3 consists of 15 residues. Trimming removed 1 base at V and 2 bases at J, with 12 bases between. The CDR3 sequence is CASSQVPDAAYEQYF. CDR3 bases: TGTGCCAGCAGCCAAGTTCCGGACGCCGCCTACGAGCAGTACTTC.